The 5 T cell receptor beta chains listed next were all sequenced from one sample in a study of vaccination effects on CD4 cells after COVID-19 (dated by TCRdb to between 2020 and 2023). Library creation used the immunoSEQ multiplex PCR assay. TCRdb took this table from immuneACCESS and kept in-frame rearrangements with V and J called. Such tables lack part of the clones; where checked against another copy, unresolved V genes explain under half of the gap, and the rest is unexplained. Across this sample there are roughly 59,000 clones, with roughly 78% seen only once. Roughly 2% of the sample lies in the top ten. In the ViraFEST assay, PBMC were stimulated with viral peptide pools, and antigen-specific CD4+ T cell clonotypes were then identified by expansion using TCR sequencing. After approximately eleven days of culture, CD4+ T cells were isolated with the EasySep CD4+ T cell isolation kit. Each participant got two doses of an mRNA SARS-CoV-2 vaccine, either BNT162b2 or mRNA-1273.

Their recognized antigens are unknown. The specimen comprised CD4+ T cells from PBMCs cultured with HCoV-OC43 spike peptides, sampled after COVID-19 vaccination. Explained via the paper, the cell subset or site label denotes: HCoV-OC43 spike overlapping peptide pool stimulation. All receptors derive from a human donor who received a COVID-19 vaccine.

This rearrangement joins TRBV25-1 to TRBJ1-2; D call uncertain. Looked up from germline, CDR1 is MGHDK and CDR2 is SYGVNS. V lost 1 base and J lost 0, with 12 bases in between. The CDR3 is 16 amino acids. The CDR3 is CASSESPGSTNYGYTF. CDR3 DNA sequence: TGTGCCAGCAGTGAATCTCCAGGATCTACTAACTATGGCTACACCTTC.

The CDR3 DNA follows: TGTGCCAGCACCGTGACAAGCTATGGCTACACCTTC. Its protein is CASTVTSYGYTF. The chain uses TRBV12-3 or TRBV12-4 and TRBJ1-2; no firm D call. The CDR3 sequence is 12 residues long. Trimming stripped 7 bases from V and 4 bases from J, with 10 bases between.

This clone was found once. This chain joins TRBV5-1 and TRBJ2-5, with TRBD2 matching over 7 bases. J lost 5 bases, V lost 0 bases, and 7 bases had no gene match. The germline V gene encodes CDR1 SGHRS and CDR2 YFSETQ. The CDR3 sequence is 15 residues long. The chain's CDR3 is CASSLDGGGKETQYF. DNA for the CDR3: TGCGCCAGCAGCTTGGATGGGGGAGGGAAGGAGACCCAGTACTTC.

Only one count was recorded for this clone. The gene calls are TRBV5-8 and TRBJ2-3, with 7 bases aligning to TRBD1. With 7 bases clipped from V and 0 bases from J, the junction kept 8 bases outside the gene matches. The CDR3 is made up of 15 amino acids. From germline, CDR1 is SGHTS and CDR2 YDEGEE. This CDR3 reads CASWGPGQSTDTQYF. The CDR3 coding sequence is TGTGCCAGCTGGGGACCGGGACAGAGCACAGATACGCAGTATTTT.

The chain couples TRBV7-8 to TRBJ1-1, with D possibly matching TRBD1 (5 bases). The germline V gene has CDR1 SGHVS and CDR2 FQNEAQ. Trimming took 1 base from V and 2 from J, leaving 8 bases between them. The CDR3 has 14 residues. The CDR3 region has the DNA TGTGCCAGCAGCTTAGTCGGGGCAAACACTGAAGCTTTCTTT. Its protein product is CASSLVGANTEAFF.